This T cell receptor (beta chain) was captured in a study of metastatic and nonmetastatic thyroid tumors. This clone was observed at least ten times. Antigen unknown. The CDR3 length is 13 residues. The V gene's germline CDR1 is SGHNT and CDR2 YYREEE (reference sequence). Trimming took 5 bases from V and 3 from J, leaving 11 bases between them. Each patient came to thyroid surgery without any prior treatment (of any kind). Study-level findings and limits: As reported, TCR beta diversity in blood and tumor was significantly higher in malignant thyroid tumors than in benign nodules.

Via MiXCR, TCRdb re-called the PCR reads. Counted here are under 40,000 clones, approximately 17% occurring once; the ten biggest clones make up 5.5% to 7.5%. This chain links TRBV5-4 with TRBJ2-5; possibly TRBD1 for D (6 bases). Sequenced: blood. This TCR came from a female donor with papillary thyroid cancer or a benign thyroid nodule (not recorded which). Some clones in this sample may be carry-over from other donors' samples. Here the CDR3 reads CASRFRDKETQYF. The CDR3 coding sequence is TGTGCCAGCAGGTTCCGGGACAAAGAGACCCAGTACTTC.